The 23 T cell receptor beta chains in this list originate from one sample, sequenced in a study of cytomegalovirus exposure and HLA in healthy donors (dated by TCRdb to 2015 to 2018). The library was made by the immunoSEQ multiplex PCR assay. For the multiplex PCR, a mixture combining 60 forward primers for TCR Vbeta segments and 13 reverse primers for TCR Jbeta segments was used. TCRdb carries this immuneACCESS record with in-frame sequences only. Its versions omit some clonotypes, under half of them owing to an unresolved V gene in the studies checked, with the rest unexplained. The sample yields around 300,000 clones; 80% to 90% were counted once. 1.5% to 2% of the sample is in the top ten clones. Source material: PBMCs. These receptors all come from a woman in her 40s in good health and CMV-seropositive.

The J gene is TRBJ2-1, the V gene TRBV30; D is perhaps TRBD1 (7 bases). This CDR3 comprises 15 residues. From germline, CDR1 is GTSNPN and CDR2 SVGIG (reference sequence). The germline V and J ends were trimmed by 2 bases and 7 bases, with 18 bases remaining between them. CDR3 in DNA: TGTGCCTGGAGTAACCCAGGGGGGTCGGGGAATGAGCAGTTCTTC. This encodes CAWSNPGGSGNEQFF.

The chain uses TRBV7-9 and TRBJ2-1, with TRBD1 matching 9 bases. Germline-derived CDR1 and CDR2 are SEHNR and FQNEAQ (reference sequence). Unmatched junction bases numbered 8, after V lost 7 bases and J lost 1 base. This CDR3 spans 16 amino acids. CDR3 coding DNA: TGTGCCAGCACCCTTACCGGGACAGGGTCCTACAATGAGCAGTTCTTC. Its translation: CASTLTGTGSYNEQFF. Variable domain in full (rest from reference TRBV7-9 and TRBJ2-1): DTGVSQNPRHKITKRGQNVTFRCDPISEHNRLYWYRQTLGQGPEFLTYFQNEAQLEKSRLLSDRFSAERPKGSFSTLEIQRTEQGDSAMYLCASTLTGTGSYNEQFFGPGTRLTVL.

The gene calls are TRBV9 and TRBJ1-1, with TRBD1 as a possible D gene (6 bases). V lost 3 bases and J lost 1, with 13 bases in between. The germline V gene encodes CDR1 SGDLS and CDR2 YYNGEE. The CDR3 totals 15 residues. CDR3 coding DNA: TGTGCCAGCAGCGCCAGACAGGAAACGAACACTGAAGCTTTCTTT. Its protein is CASSARQETNTEAFF.

The V and J genes are TRBV5-1 and TRBJ1-6, with D possibly being TRBD1 (6 bases). Trimming stripped 4 bases from V and 8 bases from J, with 28 bases between. The V gene's germline CDR1 is SGHRS and CDR2 YFSETQ. The CDR3 is 19 residues long. The CDR3 here is CASSALLPGTLKEDSPLHF. CDR3 DNA: TGCGCCAGCAGCGCTCTACTTCCCGGGACACTAAAGGAGGATTCACCCCTCCACTTT.

The genes are TRBV30 and TRBJ2-2; 7 bases map to TRBD2. In germline, CDR1 is GTSNPN, CDR2 SVGIG (reference sequence). This CDR3 is built from 14 residues. V was clipped by 5 bases and J by 4 bases; unmatched bases: 7. The DNA of the CDR3 is TGTGCCTGGTCAAGGGAGGGCCTCACCGGGGAGCTGTTTTTT. It yields the protein CAWSREGLTGELFF.

The chain links TRBV11-2 to TRBJ1-3; possibly TRBD1 for D (5 bases). The CDR3 contains 16 residues. Germline V CDR1 and CDR2: SGHAT, FQNNGV. Deletions cut 4 bases from V and 0 bases from J, with 13 bases between. CDR3 sequence (DNA): TGTGCCAGCAGCTCCCCCCAGGGTTTCTCTGGAAACACCATATATTTT. Translating gives CASSSPQGFSGNTIYF.

The V and J genes are TRBV11-2 and TRBJ1-2; D may be TRBD1 (5 bases). The CDR3 totals 14 residues. Germline CDR1 SGHAT, CDR2 FQNNGV. Between the trimmed V and J ends, which lost 0 bases and 6 bases, there was a span of 11 bases. The CDR3 loop is CASSLDAQGNGYTF. CDR3 in DNA: TGTGCCAGCAGCTTAGATGCTCAGGGCAATGGCTACACCTTC.

CDR3 sequence: CASSPSDTQYF. The CDR3 bases are TGTGCCAGCTCACCATCGGATACGCAGTATTTT. The chain uses TRBV18 and TRBJ2-3; D is unresolved. Germline loops: CDR1 KGHSH, CDR2 LQKENI. This CDR3 has 11 residues. The ends were cut back, 2 bases at V and 6 bases at J, with 3 bases in the middle.

This chain links TRBV28 with TRBJ1-1, with TRBD1 identical over 7 bases. Trimming cost V 5 bases and J 4 bases; bases outside gene matches: 13. This CDR3 region has 16 residues. Germline CDR1 reads MDHEN; CDR2 reads SYDVKM. As DNA, the CDR3 is TGTGCCAGCAGTCTTACTAGGGCAGGGGGTTTCACTGAAGCTTTCTTT. Amino acids: CASSLTRAGGFTEAFF. Full variable domain (outside the CDR3, taken from reference TRBV28 and TRBJ1-1): DVKVTQSSRYLVKRTGEKVFLECVQDMDHENMFWYRQDPGLGLRLIYFSYDVKMKEKGDIPEGYSVSREKKERFSLILESASTNQTSMYLCASSLTRAGGFTEAFFGQGTRLTVV.

The gene calls are TRBV25-1 and TRBJ1-2; D may be TRBD1 (5 bases). Between the trimmed V and J ends, which lost 5 bases and 9 bases, there was a span of 22 bases. CDR1 is MGHDK, CDR2 SYGVNS, per germline. The CDR3 sequence is 15 residues long. CDR3 bases: TGTGCCAGCAGTAATACCGGGACTAGCCTGGGGAGCTACACCTTC. It translates to CASSNTGTSLGSYTF.

CDR3 amino acids: CASSFYGGGTDTQYF. CDR3 coding DNA: TGTGCCAGCAGCTTTTATGGCGGAGGCACAGATACGCAGTATTTT. The chain links TRBV5-5 to TRBJ2-3; D gene ambiguous. Germline V lookup: CDR1 SGHKS, CDR2 YYEKEE (reference sequence). Trimming removed 2 bases from V and 1 base from J, with 11 bases in between. The CDR3 loop spans 15 amino acids.

The genes are TRBV28 and TRBJ2-1; weak D call: TRBD1 (6 bases). The germline V gene has CDR1 MDHEN and CDR2 SYDVKM. The CDR3 runs 13 residues. V was cut by 2 bases and J by 5 bases, with 7 bases left in between. Here the CDR3 DNA reads TGTGCCAGCAGTTTAGAGGGGGACAATGAGCAGTTCTTC. It yields the protein CASSLEGDNEQFF.

The V and J genes are TRBV29-1 and TRBJ2-1, with a weak D call TRBD2 (6 bases). The CDR3 is made up of 12 amino acids. Germline V CDR1 and CDR2: SQVTM, ANQGSEA. The V and J ends lost 7 bases and 8 bases respectively, with 15 bases between them. CDR3 amino acids: CSAGSRGDEQFF. Written as DNA, the CDR3 is TGCAGCGCTGGGTCCCGCGGGGATGAGCAGTTCTTC.

The rearrangement joins TRBV29-1 to TRBJ2-1; no clear D gene. The V gene lost 0 bases and the J gene lost 0 bases, with 9 bases spanning the gap. The germline V gene has CDR1 SQVTM and CDR2 ANQGSEA. CDR3 length: 15 residues. CDR3 protein: CSVEDLPSSYNEQFF. The CDR3 DNA sequence: TGCAGCGTTGAAGATTTACCGAGCTCCTACAATGAGCAGTTCTTC.

J is TRBJ2-2 and V is TRBV5-1; 9 bases line up with TRBD2. V lost 0 bases, J lost 5 bases, and 5 bases stayed unmatched. Germline V gene sequence: CDR1 SGHRS, CDR2 YFSETQ. CDR3 length equals 16 residues. The CDR3 nucleotides read TGCGCCAGCAGCTTGGGCGGGAGGGCCCAAACCGGGGAGCTGTTTTTT. Protein sequence: CASSLGGRAQTGELFF. Looking up the rest from reference TRBV5-1 and TRBJ2-2 gives the full variable domain: KAGVTQTPRYLIKTRGQQVTLSCSPISGHRSVSWYQQTPGQGLQFLFEYFSETQRNKGNFPGRFSGRQFSNSRSEMNVSTLELGDSALYLCASSLGGRAQTGELFFGEGSRLTVL.

The chain combines TRBV7-9 with TRBJ2-3; TRBD2 matches at 7 bases. The CDR3 covers 15 residues. Germline CDR1 is SEHNR and CDR2 is FQNEAQ (reference sequence). V was clipped by 3 bases and J by 3 bases; unmatched bases: 6. This CDR3 reads CASSLWGGSTDTQYF. The CDR3 DNA is TGTGCCAGCAGCTTGTGGGGGGGAAGTACAGATACGCAGTATTTT.

The chain employs TRBV7-9 and TRBJ2-1; tentative D call: TRBD2 (6 bases). Germline assignment: CDR1 SEHNR and CDR2 FQNEAQ (reference sequence). The CDR3 spans 16 residues. V was trimmed by 1 base and J by 2 bases, leaving 12 bases between them. The CDR3 DNA is TGTGCCAGCAGCTTAGGCGGGACCACTACCTACAATGAGCAGTTCTTC. Residues: CASSLGGTTTYNEQFF. The complete variable domain, with remaining parts taken from reference TRBV7-9 and TRBJ2-1, reads DTGVSQNPRHKITKRGQNVTFRCDPISEHNRLYWYRQTLGQGPEFLTYFQNEAQLEKSRLLSDRFSAERPKGSFSTLEIQRTEQGDSAMYLCASSLGGTTTYNEQFFGPGTRLTVL.

This sequence joins TRBV19 and TRBJ1-1, with D perhaps matching TRBD1 (6 bases). This CDR3 is 15 amino acids long. The V gene lost 3 bases and the J gene lost 2 bases, with 13 bases spanning the gap. In germline, CDR1 is LNHDA, CDR2 SQIVND (reference sequence). The CDR3 coding sequence is TGTGCCAGTAGTATCTCGGTCAGGGGTAACACTGAAGCTTTCTTT. This gives the protein CASSISVRGNTEAFF.

The chain has TRBV7-9 and TRBJ2-7, with 8 bases identical to TRBD2. The CDR3 is 15 residues long. Losses at the gene ends were 1 base for V and 5 bases for J; bases not matched to a gene: 7. The germline CDR1 and CDR2 sequences are SEHNR and FQNEAQ (reference sequence). Here the CDR3 reads CASSLGGGRLDEQYF. CDR3 DNA sequence: TGTGCCAGCAGCTTAGGGGGCGGGAGGTTAGACGAGCAGTACTTC.

The V call is TRBV11-3, the J call TRBJ2-3; the match to TRBD2 covers 11 bases. CDR3 length: 15 amino acids. V lost 6 bases and J lost 4; bases outside the gene matches: 6. Per germline, CDR1 SGHNT and CDR2 YENEEA. As DNA, the CDR3 is TGTGCCAGCAGGCACGTAGCGGGAGGGTCAGATACGCAGTATTTT. Translated: CASRHVAGGSDTQYF. Filled out from reference TRBV11-3 and TRBJ2-3, the complete variable domain reads EAGVVQSPRYKIIEKKQPVAFWCNPISGHNTLYWYLQNLGQGPELLIRYENEEAVDDSQLPKDRFSAERLKGVDSTLKIQPAELGDSAVYLCASRHVAGGSDTQYFGPGTRLTVL.

Only one count was recorded for this clone. The V call is TRBV5-1, the J call TRBJ2-7, with D possibly matching TRBD1 (6 bases). V was trimmed by 9 bases and J by 3 bases, leaving 19 bases between them. The CDR3 is 14 residues long. Germline lookup yields CDR1 SGHRS and CDR2 YFSETQ. For the CDR3, the DNA is TGCGCCAACCCCCCCAGGCAGGGGATCTACGAGCAGTACTTC. It translates to CANPPRQGIYEQYF.

The genes are TRBV29-1 and TRBJ2-3; tentatively, D is TRBD2 (5 bases). Germline assignment: CDR1 SQVTM and CDR2 ANQGSEA. V shed 5 bases and J shed 0 bases, with 15 bases lying between them. The CDR3 loop spans 15 amino acids. The CDR3 reads CSVRPRTGSTDTQYF. In nucleotides, the CDR3 is TGCAGCGTTCGCCCGAGGACTGGCAGCACAGATACGCAGTATTTT.

CDR3 bases: TGTGCCAGCAGCCTGGGGACTAGCGGGAGAGGTGAGACCCAGTACTTC. It yields the protein CASSLGTSGRGETQYF. The chain employs TRBV5-8 and TRBJ2-5; 14 nucleotides match TRBD2. The V and J ends lost 4 bases and 5 bases, in that order; junction bases with no gene match: 7. The CDR3 loop spans 16 amino acids. Germline values: CDR1 SGHTS, CDR2 YDEGEE.